This T cell receptor (beta chain) stems from a study of STAT5B mutations in CD4+ large granular lymphocyte leukemia. This clone turned up a few times. Trimming removed 7 bases from V and 1 base from J, with 8 bases in between. This CDR3 comprises 13 residues. CDR1 and CDR2 from the germline V gene are SNHLY and FYNNEI. Assay used: immunoSEQ multiplex PCR; TCRdb lists only in-frame clones, some missing. This repertoire shows 45,000 to 55,000 clones, 70% found once; its top ten account for approximately 1.5%. This clonotype originated in a human donor in good health. The V and J genes are TRBV2 and TRBJ1-5; tentatively, D is TRBD1 (5 bases). Source material: CD4+ T cells from blood buffy coats. The CDR3 loop reads CASNGDSNQPQHF. CDR3 sequence (DNA): TGTGCCAGCAACGGGGACAGCAATCAGCCCCAGCATTTT.